These 16 T cell receptor beta chains were sequenced from one sample in a study of tumor-infiltrating lymphocytes in primary liver carcinoma. The study co-extracted DNA and RNA from around 20-30 mg of unsorted bulk tissue. TCR beta cDNA came from around 500 ng total RNA, primed with a constant-region primer. Libraries of TCR beta came from three nested multiplex PCR rounds with slightly modified ARM-PCR. Use of TRBV1-TRBV30 forward primers with a C-beta reverse primer characterized the first two PCR rounds, which lasted around 9 cycles each. Each CDR3 protein gets one entry after TCRdb re-called the multiplex PCR reads with MiXCR. This sample has more than 100,000 distinct CDR3 sequences, with approximately 68% found just once. Sequenced input: tumor-adjacent normal liver tissue. Receptor source: a woman aged 60-75 years with primary liver carcinoma and hepatitis B virus infection.

The V call is TRBV11-1, the J call TRBJ2-7, with D uncertain. Germline values: CDR1 SGHAT, CDR2 FQDESV (reference sequence). The ends were cut back, 5 bases at V and 3 bases at J, with 17 bases in the middle. The CDR3 has 15 residues. The chain's CDR3 is CASSPRSGSNYEQYF. The CDR3 DNA reads as TGTGCCAGCAGCCCCCGTTCCGGGTCTAACTACGAGCAGTACTTC. Filled out from reference TRBV11-1 and TRBJ2-7, the complete variable domain reads EAEVAQSPRYKITEKSQAVAFWCDPISGHATLYWYRQILGQGPELLVQFQDESVVDDSQLPKDRFSAERLKGVDSTLKIQPAELGDSAMYLCASSPRSGSNYEQYFGPGTRLTVT.

The genes are TRBV29-1 and TRBJ2-7; TRBD2 aligns across 7 bases. The CDR3 runs 13 residues. CDR1 is SQVTM and CDR2 is ANQGSEA in the germline V gene. J was trimmed by 8 bases and V by 4 bases; bases with no gene match: 11. The chain's CDR3 is CSVGTAGVNQQYF. DNA of the CDR3: TGCAGCGTTGGGACGGCGGGAGTCAATCAGCAGTACTTC.

For this clonotype: A read error is possible here, since a much larger clone lies one base away. The rearrangement joins TRBV2 to TRBJ2-3, with 8 bases lining up with TRBD1. Trimming took 8 bases from V and 5 from J; bases not matched to a gene: 6. Germline CDR1 is SNHLY and CDR2 is FYNNEI. The CDR3 is 13 residues long. The CDR3 DNA reads TGTGCCAGCGGCGGACAGGGAGTAGATACGCAGTATTTT. This translates into CASGGQGVDTQYF.

V and J are TRBV29-1 and TRBJ2-1; 10 bases match TRBD1. The J call may be mistaken, given a closer DNA end match to TRBJ2-7. Germline CDR1 reads SQVTM; CDR2 reads ANQGSEA. The length of the CDR3 is 13 residues. CDR3 sequence: CSSGTGVYNEQYF. DNA of the CDR3: TGCAGCTCTGGGACAGGGGTCTACAATGAGCAGTACTTC.

This chain joins TRBV29-1 and TRBJ2-7; unclear D gene. This CDR3 is 12 amino acids long. V dropped 4 bases and J dropped 7 bases, with 14 bases sitting between them. Germline CDR1 is SQVTM and CDR2 is ANQGSEA. The DNA of the CDR3 is TGCAGCGTTGGTAACACCCTGGGAGAGCAGTACTTC. Translating it yields CSVGNTLGEQYF.

A note on this clonotype: A clone one base away is much larger, so this may be a read error. The chain combines TRBV28 with TRBJ2-5; the D is unclear. V was trimmed by 3 bases and J by 13 bases, leaving 15 bases between them. This CDR3 has 12 amino acids. Germline V gene lookup returns CDR1 MDHEN and CDR2 SYDVKM. The CDR3 DNA follows: TGTGCCAGCAGTTTTTTTGATGGCAGGACGTACTTC. Encoded protein: CASSFFDGRTYF.

Ten or more counts support this clonotype. V gene TRBV24-1 combines with J gene TRBJ2-5, with 7 bases that match TRBD1. The V segment lost 3 bases and the J segment 1 base; nucleotides outside the gene matches: 4. Germline assignment: CDR1 KGHDR and CDR2 SFDVKD. CDR3 length: 15 residues. CDR3 amino acids: CATSDPRQGQETQYF. CDR3 in DNA: TGTGCCACCAGTGATCCTCGACAGGGCCAAGAGACCCAGTACTTC.

Remarks on this clonotype: One base away lies a much larger clone, so this may be a sequencing read error. The V and J genes are TRBV5-6 and TRBJ2-1, with D tentatively TRBD2 (5 bases). Germline assignment: CDR1 SGHDT and CDR2 YYEEEE. CDR3 size: 12 residues. V was clipped by 5 bases and J by 9 bases, with 12 bases between them. The CDR3 DNA sequence: TGTGCCAGCAGATTGCTCGAGGGTGAGCAGTTCTTC. The encoded protein is CASRLLEGEQFF.

Note on this clonotype: It may be a read error: a sequence one base away is much more abundant. The chain couples TRBV5-1 to TRBJ2-1; D remains ambiguous. This CDR3 has 15 residues. V was trimmed by 6 bases and J by 4 bases, leaving 17 bases between them. Germline V lookup: CDR1 SGHRS, CDR2 YFSETQ. The CDR3 loop reads CASNIGPASYNEQFF. For the CDR3, the DNA is TGCGCCAGCAATATAGGGCCCGCGAGTTACAATGAGCAGTTCTTC. The full variable domain, its missing parts supplied by reference TRBV5-1 and TRBJ2-1, is KAGVTQTPRYLIKTRGQQVTLSCSPISGHRSVSWYQQTPGQGLQFLFEYFSETQRNKGNFPGRFSGRQFSNSRSEMNVSTLELGDSALYLCASNIGPASYNEQFFGPGTRLTVL.

This clonotype was recorded many times. This chain uses TRBV10-2 with TRBJ1-5; tentatively, D is TRBD1 (5 bases). V dropped 2 bases and J dropped 7 bases, with 18 bases sitting between them. CDR1 is WSHSY, CDR2 SAAADI, per germline. This CDR3 is built from 16 residues. The CDR3 sequence is CASSEGPRGEGQPQHF. The CDR3 DNA reads TGCGCCAGCAGTGAGGGACCGCGGGGGGAAGGGCAGCCCCAGCATTTT.

This clonotype has ten or more counts. J is TRBJ1-4 and V is TRBV28, with 10 nucleotides matching TRBD1. CDR3 length: 15 residues. The germline V gene encodes CDR1 MDHEN and CDR2 SYDVKM. Unmatched junction bases numbered 10, after V lost 7 bases and J lost 8 bases. This chain's CDR3 is CASTPPTGGGEKLFF. DNA of the CDR3: TGTGCCAGCACCCCCCCGACAGGGGGCGGGGAAAAACTGTTTTTT.

This chain's CDR3 is CARRVWDRGNQPQHF. The CDR3 DNA reads as TGTGCCAGGAGAGTGTGGGACAGGGGTAATCAGCCCCAGCATTTT. The chain recombines TRBV6-6 with TRBJ1-5, with TRBD1 matching 10 bases. V shed 9 bases and J 4 bases; nucleotides not matched to a gene: 9. This CDR3 contains 15 residues. The V gene's germline CDR1 is MNHNY and CDR2 SVGAGI (reference sequence).

In its sample, this clonotype is medium-sized. V gene TRBV5-4 combines with J gene TRBJ2-7; TRBD1 matches at 10 bases. CDR1 and CDR2 (germline): SGHNT, YYREEE (reference sequence). With 4 bases clipped from V and 4 bases from J, the junction kept 5 bases outside the gene matches. CDR3 length equals 14 residues. The CDR3 sequence is CASSVGQGGYEQYF. CDR3 in DNA: TGTGCCAGCAGCGTTGGACAGGGGGGTTACGAGCAGTACTTC.

This clonotype was seen just once. Being one base from a much bigger clone, this may be a read error. The V gene is TRBV29-1, the J gene TRBJ1-4, with TRBD1 as a possible D gene (5 bases). The ends were cut back, 4 bases at V and 10 bases at J, with 19 bases in the middle. This CDR3 comprises 14 residues. The germline V gene encodes CDR1 SQVTM and CDR2 ANQGSEA. The CDR3 is CSVVHERIGGKLFF. DNA for the CDR3: TGCAGCGTTGTTCATGAAAGGATCGGGGGAAAACTGTTTTTT.

Of note for this clonotype: One end of the junction fails to match germline, which may point to a read error. CDR3 region: CDSTPSGRRSYKEQFF. In nucleotides, the CDR3 is TGTGACAGCACCCCCAGCGGGAGGCGCTCCTACAAAGAGCAGTTCTTC. The chain combines TRBV28 with TRBJ2-1, with TRBD2 matching over 9 bases. Germline CDR1 is MDHEN and CDR2 is SYDVKM. The CDR3 spans 16 residues.

Regarding this clonotype: A single base separates this from a much larger clone, so it may be a read error. The chain recombines TRBV5-1 with TRBJ2-1, with TRBD2 as a possible D gene (6 bases). Germline V gives CDR1 SGHRS, CDR2 YFSETQ. The CDR3 is made up of 15 amino acids. DNA for the CDR3: TGCGCCAACAGCTTGGCCGGGAGCTCCTACAATGAGCAGTTCTTC. Translated, it gives CANSLAGSSYNEQFF.